These 22 T cell receptor beta chains were sequenced from one sample in a study of T cells after yellow fever vaccination. TCRdb fed the 5' RACE reads into MiXCR, producing one record per CDR3 protein. The table includes some 350,000 distinct CDR3 sequences, 6.2% detected once. Here the sequenced sample was PBMCs, taken 5 days after the yellow fever booster vaccination. The receptors originated from a man aged 30-40 years who received the YFV17D yellow fever vaccine.

This clonotype was seen repeatedly, ten times or more. The chain couples TRBV5-6 to TRBJ2-3; D not certain. This CDR3 is built from 13 residues. V lost 5 bases and J 2 bases, leaving 9 bases between the germline ends. Germline V CDR1 and CDR2: SGHDT, YYEEEE. Here the CDR3 DNA reads TGTGCCAGCAGTTCGACCAACACAGATACGCAGTATTTT. Encoded protein: CASSSTNTDTQYF.

This clonotype was seen only a few times. V usage is TRBV7-2 and J usage is TRBJ2-3; TRBD2 aligns across 10 bases. This CDR3 has 17 amino acids. Trimming removed 1 base from V and 4 bases from J; junction bases left unmatched: 8. CDR1 is SGHTA and CDR2 is FQGNSA in the germline V gene. The CDR3 reads CASSLVASGSFPDTQYF. The CDR3 coding sequence is TGTGCCAGCAGCTTAGTGGCTAGCGGGAGTTTCCCAGATACGCAGTATTTT.

This chain joins TRBV27 and TRBJ1-6, with D possibly matching TRBD1 (6 bases). This CDR3 is built from 12 residues. Looked up from germline, CDR1 is MNHEY and CDR2 is SMNVEV (reference sequence). V was shortened by 6 bases and J by 10 bases, with 10 bases between the two germline ends. CDR3 residues: CASRFRGSPLHF. The CDR3 coding sequence is TGTGCCAGCAGATTCAGGGGCTCACCCCTCCACTTT.

There are a few counts of this clonotype. The rearrangement links TRBV6-5 to TRBJ2-6; D remains unclear. V was cut by 0 bases and J by 2 bases, with 5 bases left in between. The CDR3 runs to 15 residues. Germline values: CDR1 MNHEY, CDR2 SVGAGI. The CDR3 DNA reads TGTGCCAGCAGTTACTCGCAACCTGGGGCCAACGTCCTGACTTTC. Translated: CASSYSQPGANVLTF.

The table lists this clonotype with many counts. The gene calls are TRBV4-2 and TRBJ2-1; 11 bases map to TRBD2. The CDR3 runs 15 residues. Trimming cost V 1 base and J 5 bases; bases outside gene matches: 1. Per the germline V gene, CDR1 is LGHNA and CDR2 is YNFKEQ. The CDR3 is CASSQGLAGNNEQFF. For the CDR3, the DNA is TGTGCCAGCAGCCAAGGACTAGCGGGAAACAATGAGCAGTTCTTC.

This clonotype was seen many times. The rearrangement links TRBV28 to TRBJ2-1; D is unclear. This CDR3 region has 15 residues. The germline V gene encodes CDR1 MDHEN and CDR2 SYDVKM. The V and J ends lost 6 bases and 0 bases respectively, with 12 bases between them. In DNA, the CDR3 is TGTGCCAGCAGCCTCCGGCCCCTCTCCTACAATGAGCAGTTCTTC. The encoded protein is CASSLRPLSYNEQFF.

V gene TRBV6-1 combines with J gene TRBJ1-5, with D perhaps TRBD1 (6 bases). Trimming stripped 6 bases from V and 3 bases from J, with 12 bases between. The CDR3 runs to 14 residues. Germline CDR1 reads MNHNS; CDR2 reads SASEGT. The CDR3 DNA reads as TGTGCCAGCAGCCCTGGACAGAACAATCAGCCCCAGCATTTT. It translates to CASSPGQNNQPQHF.

This clonotype turned up a few times. V is TRBV29-1 and J is TRBJ2-7; TRBD1 agrees at 9 bases. There are 13 residues in the CDR3. Germline CDR1 SQVTM, CDR2 ANQGSEA. V gave up 6 bases and J gave up 5 bases; unmatched junction bases: 8. CDR3 bases: TGCAGCGTCGCGGGACAGGGCCCCCACGAGCAGTACTTC. Translation gives CSVAGQGPHEQYF.

In this sample, this clonotype turned up many times. J is TRBJ2-2 and V is TRBV7-6; D is possibly TRBD1 or TRBD2 (5 bases each). The ends were cut back, 7 bases at V and 6 bases at J, with 18 bases in the middle. Germline V gene data show CDR1 as SGHVS and CDR2 as FNYEAQ. CDR3 length equals 15 residues. The CDR3 nucleotides read TGTGCCAGCACCCCATCTAGTGGGGGAGCCGGGGAGCTGTTTTTT. The encoded protein is CASTPSSGGAGELFF.

This clonotype was seen ten or more times. The CDR3 sequence is CASSLGGGDRDTEAFF. The CDR3 region has the DNA TGTGCCAGCAGCTTAGGGGGGGGTGACAGGGACACTGAAGCTTTCTTT. This sequence joins TRBV7-8 and TRBJ1-1, with TRBD1 matching over 7 bases. CDR1 is SGHVS, CDR2 FQNEAQ, per germline. The length of the CDR3 is 16 residues. Losses at the gene ends were 1 base for V and 3 bases for J; bases not matched to a gene: 8. The complete variable domain, with remaining parts taken from reference TRBV7-8 and TRBJ1-1, reads GAGVSQSPRYKVAKRGQDVALRCDPISGHVSLFWYQQALGQGPEFLTYFQNEAQLDKSGLPSDRFFAERPEGSVSTLKIQRTQQEDSAVYLCASSLGGGDRDTEAFFGQGTRLTVV.

This clonotype occurred a few times. The chain couples TRBV6-2 or TRBV6-3 to TRBJ1-1; D might be TRBD1 (5 bases). CDR3 size: 13 residues. Looked up from germline, CDR1 is MNHEY and CDR2 is SVGEGT. V gave up 6 bases and J gave up 3 bases, with 11 bases separating them. The CDR3 sequence: CASSRAGYTEAFF. The CDR3 coding sequence is TGTGCCAGCAGCAGGGCCGGGTACACTGAAGCTTTCTTT.

This clonotype was seen only a few times. The DNA of the CDR3 is TGTGCCAGCAGGACCACTTACAATGAGCAGTTCTTC. It specifies CASRTTYNEQFF. The chain couples TRBV6-5 to TRBJ2-1; unclear D gene. CDR3 size: 12 residues. Germline values: CDR1 MNHEY, CDR2 SVGAGI. V was pared by 6 bases and J by 4 bases, with 7 bases between.

This rearrangement joins TRBV25-1 to TRBJ2-1; 8 bases map to TRBD2. The CDR3 runs 22 residues. V trimming: 8 bases; J trimming: 3 bases; junction bases outside the gene matches: 30. Germline loops: CDR1 MGHDK, CDR2 SYGVNS. The CDR3 coding sequence is TGTGCCAGCTTTGGTCCTCTCCCCGGGTTTAGCGGGATAACTAGGGGCTACAATGAGCAGTTCTTC. Translation: CASFGPLPGFSGITRGYNEQFF.

The sample holds many counts of this clonotype. The V and J genes are TRBV7-2 and TRBJ2-7; TRBD2 aligns across 7 bases. The germline V gene has CDR1 SGHTA and CDR2 FQGNSA. The CDR3 is 14 amino acids. V lost 3 bases, J lost 4 bases, and 6 bases stayed unmatched. CDR3 nucleotides: TGTGCCAGCAGCTTTAGGGGAGGGCATTACGAGCAGTACTTC. Translated: CASSFRGGHYEQYF. Using reference TRBV7-2 and TRBJ2-7 for the parts outside the CDR3, the full variable domain is GAGVSQSPSNKVTEKGKDVELRCDPISGHTALYWYRQSLGQGLEFLIYFQGNSAPDKSGLPSDRFSAERTGGSVSTLTIQRTQQEDSAVYLCASSFRGGHYEQYFGPGTRLTVT.

In its sample, this clonotype was seen a few times. The chain carries TRBV5-6 and TRBJ2-3; D is ambiguous. Germline V gives CDR1 SGHDT, CDR2 YYEEEE. The V end was cut by 4 bases, the J end by 1 base, with 16 bases between. This CDR3 region has 16 residues. CDR3 nucleotide sequence: TGTGCCAGCAGCCGGATCAACTTAGGTGGCACAGATACGCAGTATTTT. This sequence encodes CASSRINLGGTDTQYF.

Ten or more counts support this clonotype. The rearrangement uses TRBV9 and TRBJ2-7; the D call may be TRBD1 or TRBD2 (5 bases each). Germline values: CDR1 SGDLS, CDR2 YYNGEE. CDR3 length equals 14 residues. The germline V and J ends were trimmed by 2 bases and 1 base, with 10 bases remaining between them. The CDR3 loop reads CASSVRDGSYEQYF. The CDR3 DNA sequence: TGTGCCAGCAGCGTCCGGGACGGTTCCTACGAGCAGTACTTC.

Concerning this clonotype itself: Germline and junction disagree at one end, which may indicate a read error. The chain has TRBV20-1 and TRBJ2-2; a weak D match, TRBD2 (6 bases). This CDR3 has 16 residues. CDR1 DFQATT and CDR2 SNEGSKA come from the germline V gene (reference sequence). In DNA, the CDR3 is TGCTGTGCTACTACGGGAGTGGGCCCGAACACCGGGGAGCTGTTTTTT. Translating it yields CCATTGVGPNTGELFF.

In this sample, this clonotype turned up a few times. The chain employs TRBV20-1 and TRBJ1-1; D remains unclear. The V gene's germline CDR1 is DFQATT and CDR2 SNEGSKA (reference sequence). The CDR3 has 11 amino acids. This CDR3 reads CSTRTEGEAFF. CDR3 nucleotides: TGCAGCACCCGAACCGAGGGTGAAGCTTTCTTT.

This chain joins TRBV11-2 and TRBJ2-5; no reliable D call. V was cut by 5 bases and J by 7 bases, with 11 bases left in between. The CDR3 is 12 residues long. The germline V gene encodes CDR1 SGHAT and CDR2 FQNNGV. CDR3 amino acids: CASSPTLGTQYF. The DNA for the CDR3 is TGTGCCAGCAGCCCAACCTTGGGGACCCAGTACTTC. Full variable domain (rest looked up from reference TRBV11-2 and TRBJ2-5): EAGVAQSPRYKIIEKRQSVAFWCNPISGHATLYWYQQILGQGPKLLIQFQNNGVVDDSQLPKDRFSAERLKGVDSTLKIQPAKLEDSAVYLCASSPTLGTQYFGPGTRLLVL.

The rearrangement joins TRBV4-3 to TRBJ2-7; TRBD1 or TRBD2 may be the D gene (5 bases each). Germline V CDR1 and CDR2: LGHNA, YSLEER. V lost 0 bases and J lost 1, with 13 bases in between. The CDR3 loop spans 16 amino acids. DNA for the CDR3: TGCGCCAGCAGCCAAGATATCCTGGGGGAGTCCTACGAGCAGTACTTC. Translating it yields CASSQDILGESYEQYF.

There are a few counts of this clonotype. This chain joins TRBV14 and TRBJ1-1; D perhaps matches TRBD1 (6 bases). Trimming cost V 5 bases and J 3 bases, with 13 bases left between them. Germline CDR1 and CDR2: SGHDN and FVKESK. This CDR3 is built from 14 residues. DNA of the CDR3: TGTGCCAGCAGCTCCCTCGACAGGCACACTGAAGCTTTCTTT. Its protein product is CASSSLDRHTEAFF.

The rearrangement uses TRBV28 and TRBJ2-3, with a tentative D call TRBD1 (6 bases). V was cut by 4 bases and J by 10 bases, with 21 bases left in between. In germline, CDR1 is MDHEN, CDR2 SYDVKM. The CDR3 consists of 15 residues. The CDR3 bases are TGTGCCAGCAGTTGGGGAAATTCGGCCGCAGGGGCGCAGTATTTT. Protein: CASSWGNSAAGAQYF. The full variable domain, rest sourced from reference TRBV28 and TRBJ2-3, is DVKVTQSSRYLVKRTGEKVFLECVQDMDHENMFWYRQDPGLGLRLIYFSYDVKMKEKGDIPEGYSVSREKKERFSLILESASTNQTSMYLCASSWGNSAAGAQYFGPGTRLTVL.